This TCR beta chain emerged from a study of T-cell reconstitution after alpha-beta-depleted transplantation in children. Germline-derived CDR1 and CDR2 are ENHRY and SYGVKD. CDR3 size: 13 residues. Trimming cost V 6 bases and J 2 bases, with 7 bases left between them. This clonotype was counted between two and nine times. Its antigen is unidentified. It was with unique molecular identifiers that the TCRbeta library was prepared. A single record per CDR3 protein comes from TCRdb applying MiXCR to the PCR reads. The top ten clones hold roughly 31% of a sample with about a million distinct CDR3 sequences, 25% to 30% of them seen once. Points from the study as a whole: Among T cells one year after transplant, newly produced cells accounted for most counts and diversity. Surviving recipient T cells and intrathymic progenitors accounted for some patients' high TCRbeta diversity at day 60. About two months after transplant, alpha-beta T cells reportedly came from several hundred expanded graft clones.

The V call is TRBV10-3, the J call TRBJ2-2, with D uncertain. The TCR originated in a boy in the first two years of life who had a stem cell transplant for SCID, so the T cells may come from the graft donor. The sample here was PBMCs, mostly from graft donor cells, taken 360 days after TCRalphabeta/CD19-depleted stem cell transplant. The CDR3, as DNA: TGTGCCATCAGCCGGACCAACACCGGGGAGCTGTTTTTT. Translation gives CAISRTNTGELFF.